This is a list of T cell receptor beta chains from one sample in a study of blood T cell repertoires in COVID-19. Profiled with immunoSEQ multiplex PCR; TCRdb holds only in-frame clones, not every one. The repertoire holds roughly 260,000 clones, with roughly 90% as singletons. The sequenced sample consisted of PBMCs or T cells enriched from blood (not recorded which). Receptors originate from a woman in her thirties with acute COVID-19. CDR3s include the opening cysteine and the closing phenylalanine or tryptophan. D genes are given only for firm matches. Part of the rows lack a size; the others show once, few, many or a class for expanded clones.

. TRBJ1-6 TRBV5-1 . CASSLRGGSEGSPLHF TGCGCCAGCAGCTTGAGGGGGGGCTCCGAGGGATCACCCCTCCACTTT
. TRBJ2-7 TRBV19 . CASRGAYEQYF TGTGCCAGTAGAGGGGCCTACGAGCAGTACTTC
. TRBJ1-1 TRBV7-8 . CASNPGGFKGNTEAFF TGTGCCAGCAACCCTGGAGGTTTCAAGGGGAACACTGAAGCTTTCTTT
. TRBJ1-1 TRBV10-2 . CAAGGPGTEAFF TGCGCCGCGGGGGGCCCGGGGACTGAAGCTTTCTTT
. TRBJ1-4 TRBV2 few CASKGPLANEKLFF TGTGCCAGCAAGGGGCCCTTGGCTAATGAAAAACTGTTTTTT
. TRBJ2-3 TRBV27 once CASSPSTDTQYF TGTGCCAGCAGTCCTTCCACAGATACGCAGTATTTT
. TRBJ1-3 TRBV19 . CASFAGHPGNTIYF TGTGCCAGCTTCGCAGGGCATCCTGGAAACACCATATATTTT
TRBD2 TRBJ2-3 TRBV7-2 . CASSSSSGGRTDTQYF TGTGCCAGCAGCTCCTCTAGCGGGGGACGCACAGATACGCAGTATTTT
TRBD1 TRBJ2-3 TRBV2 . CASSGQGAGADTQYF TGTGCCAGCAGTGGGCAGGGGGCGGGCGCAGATACGCAGTATTTT
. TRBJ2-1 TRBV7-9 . CASRTPSYNEQFF TGTGCCAGCAGAACTCCCTCCTACAATGAGCAGTTCTTC
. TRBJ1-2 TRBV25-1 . CASSDLRVNYGYTF TGTGCCAGCAGTGACCTCAGGGTGAACTATGGCTACACCTTC
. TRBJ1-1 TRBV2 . CASRKQVVVAEAFF TGTGCCAGCAGGAAACAGGTAGTGGTCGCTGAAGCTTTCTTT
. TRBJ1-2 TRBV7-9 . CASSSPRGSNYGYTF TGTGCCAGCAGCTCCCCGCGGGGCTCTAACTATGGCTACACCTTC
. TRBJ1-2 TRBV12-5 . CASGFGGNYGYTF TGTGCTAGTGGTTTTGGGGGGAACTATGGCTACACCTTC
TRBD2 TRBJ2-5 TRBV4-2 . CASSQDGSGGKYQETQYF TGTGCCAGCAGCCAAGATGGGAGCGGGGGAAAGTACCAAGAGACCCAGTACTTC
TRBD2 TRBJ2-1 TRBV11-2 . CASSLESGGWYNEQFF TGTGCCAGCAGCTTAGAAAGCGGGGGGTGGTACAATGAGCAGTTCTTC
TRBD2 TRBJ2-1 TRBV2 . CASSDQRGGYNEQFF TGTGCCAGCAGTGACCAGCGGGGGGGATACAATGAGCAGTTCTTC
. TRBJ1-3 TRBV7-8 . CASSLDRGSPQF TGTGCCAGCAGCTTAGATCGGGGGTCGCCTCAATTT
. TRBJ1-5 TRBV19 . CASRPVGGDAQPQHF TGTGCCAGTCGGCCTGTTGGGGGCGATGCGCAGCCCCAGCATTTT
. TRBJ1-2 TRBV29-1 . CSVDSAGDRDYGYTF TGCAGCGTTGACTCGGCAGGGGATAGAGACTATGGCTACACCTTC
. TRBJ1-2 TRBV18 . CASSPWAASRVYGYTF TGTGCCAGCTCACCATGGGCTGCCAGTCGCGTCTATGGCTACACCTTC
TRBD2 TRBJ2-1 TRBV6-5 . CASSYFSGGLRDEQFF TGTGCCAGCAGTTACTTTAGCGGGGGGCTTAGGGATGAGCAGTTCTTC
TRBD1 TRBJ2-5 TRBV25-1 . CASSDQRQGIRETQYF TGTGCCAGCAGTGACCAACGACAGGGGATACGGGAGACCCAGTACTTC
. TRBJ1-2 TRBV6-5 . CATIGGIYGYTF TGTGCCACCATTGGCGGGATCTATGGCTACACCTTC
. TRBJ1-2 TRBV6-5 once CASSANYGYTF TGTGCCAGCTCTGCTAACTATGGCTACACCTTC
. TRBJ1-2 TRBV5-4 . CASSRKETNYGYTF TGTGCCAGCAGCCGGAAGGAGACGAACTATGGCTACACCTTC
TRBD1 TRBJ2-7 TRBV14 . CASSLNRGRTYEQYF TGTGCCAGCAGCTTGAACAGGGGTAGGACCTACGAGCAGTACTTC
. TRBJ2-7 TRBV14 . CASSPRTAGIEQYF TGTGCCAGCAGCCCTCGGACGGCGGGGATCGAGCAGTACTTC
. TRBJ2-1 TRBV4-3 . CASSQELSFYNEQFF TGCGCCAGCAGCCAAGAACTCTCCTTCTACAATGAGCAGTTCTTC
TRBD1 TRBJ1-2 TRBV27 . CASSLYQTGVDGYTF TGTGCCAGCAGTTTATATCAGACAGGGGTAGATGGCTACACCTTC
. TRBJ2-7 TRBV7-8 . CASSLAPGAGHFPPYEQYF TGTGCCAGCAGCTTAGCCCCCGGGGCGGGGCACTTCCCACCCTACGAGCAGTACTTC
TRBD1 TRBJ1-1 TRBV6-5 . CASSRDGQGNTEAFF TGTGCCAGCAGTCGAGACGGACAGGGGAACACTGAAGCTTTCTTT
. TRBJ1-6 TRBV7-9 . CASSLPRGSYNSPLHF TGTGCCAGCAGCTTACCTCGGGGATCCTATAATTCACCCCTCCACTTT
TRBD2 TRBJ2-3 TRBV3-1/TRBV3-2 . CASRRGSASGGTDTQYF TGTGCCAGCAGACGCGGGAGTGCTAGCGGGGGTACAGATACGCAGTATTTT
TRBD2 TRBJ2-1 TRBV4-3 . CASSQVWGGTSGDNEQFF TGCGCCAGCAGCCAAGTCTGGGGGGGGACTAGCGGAGATAATGAGCAGTTCTTC
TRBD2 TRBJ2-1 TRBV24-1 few CATSDSNETSFPRREFF TGTGCCACCAGTGACTCAAACGAGACTAGCTTTCCGAGGAGAGAGTTCTTC
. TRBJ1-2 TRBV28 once CASRRTVTYGYTF TGTGCCAGCAGGAGGACAGTCACCTATGGCTACACCTTC
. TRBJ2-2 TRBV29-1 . CSVVLRGGGELFF TGCAGCGTTGTTCTCAGGGGCGGCGGGGAGCTGTTTTTT
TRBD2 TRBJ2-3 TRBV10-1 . CASSESTGGTDTQYF TGCGCCAGCAGTGAGTCTACGGGGGGGACAGATACGCAGTATTTT
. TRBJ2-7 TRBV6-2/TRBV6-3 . CASSYSPLAGEQYF TGTGCCAGCAGTTACTCCCCACTAGCCGGCGAGCAGTACTTC
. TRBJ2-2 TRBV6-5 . CATHLRGAEAGELFF TGTGCCACCCATCTTCGGGGGGCTGAGGCCGGGGAGCTGTTTTTT
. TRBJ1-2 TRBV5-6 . CASREGGTVGYTF TGTGCCAGCAGGGAGGGAGGAACGGTTGGCTACACCTTC
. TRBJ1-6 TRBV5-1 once CASRLLTGGGDSPLHF TGCGCCAGCAGATTGCTTACCGGGGGTGGAGATTCACCCCTCCACTTT
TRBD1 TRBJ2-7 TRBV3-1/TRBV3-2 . CASSLGQVVTF TGTGCCAGCAGTCTGGGACAGGTTGTCACTTTC
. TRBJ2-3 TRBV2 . CASKQNTDTQYF TGTGCCAGCAAACAGAACACAGATACGCAGTATTTT
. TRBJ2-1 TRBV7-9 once CASSPPGHSYNEQFF TGTGCCAGCAGCCCCCCGGGACATTCGTACAATGAGCAGTTCTTC
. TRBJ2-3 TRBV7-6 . CASSNTRGAGKADTQYF TGTGCCAGCAGCAATACCCGTGGGGCAGGAAAGGCAGATACGCAGTATTTT
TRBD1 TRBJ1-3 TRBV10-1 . CASSEGTVGNTIYF TGCGCCAGCAGTGAGGGGACAGTCGGAAACACCATATATTTT
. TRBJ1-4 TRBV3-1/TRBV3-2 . CASSQVSLSANEKLFF TGTGCCAGCAGCCAAGTATCCCTTTCAGCTAATGAAAAACTGTTTTTT
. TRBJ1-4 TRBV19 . CASNGPDSGDEKLFF TGTGCCAGTAACGGACCGGACAGTGGGGATGAAAAACTGTTTTTT
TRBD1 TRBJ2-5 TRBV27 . CASSFLGQETQYF TGTGCCAGCAGTTTCTTGGGACAGGAGACCCAGTACTTC
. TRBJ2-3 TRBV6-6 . CASSLAMGSDTQYF TGTGCCAGCAGCCTAGCGATGGGGTCGGATACGCAGTATTTT
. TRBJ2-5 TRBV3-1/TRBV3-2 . CASSPTVLTRSQETQYF TGTGCCAGCAGCCCAACTGTCTTGACCAGGTCCCAAGAGACCCAGTACTTC
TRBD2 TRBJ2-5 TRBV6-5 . CASSLAGGSKTQYF TGTGCCAGCAGTCTAGCGGGGGGGTCGAAGACCCAGTACTTC
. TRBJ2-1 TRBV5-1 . CASSLAGWVNEQFF TGCGCCAGCAGCTTGGCAGGTTGGGTCAATGAGCAGTTCTTC